One T cell receptor beta chain is described in this entry. Its target is not known. This record comes from a study of CD8+ T cells in alopecia areata. The sequencing template was cDNA reverse transcribed from extracted RNA. The repertoire was sequenced with immunoSEQ multiplex PCR; TCRdb's copy has only in-frame clones and lacks some. The sample records around 98,000 clones, under 45% being singletons. PBMCs yielded sorted CD4+ and CD8+ T cells. The CDR3 is 15 amino acids. The germline CDR1 and CDR2 sequences are MDHEN and SYDVKM. The V and J ends lost 6 bases and 2 bases respectively, with 17 bases between them. Study-wide findings and caveats: Resident alphabeta T cells of normal skin are also sequenced in scalp samples. Sharing of TCRs across patients appeared less clear than in mice, possibly for HLA-related reasons.

Material for sequencing was CD4+ T cells sorted from blood. The TCR was taken from a human donor with alopecia areata. V usage is TRBV28 and J usage is TRBJ2-7; a possible D gene is TRBD1 (6 bases). CDR3 amino acids: CASSRHNRVPYEQYF. As DNA, the CDR3 is TGTGCCAGCAGCCGACATAACAGGGTTCCCTACGAGCAGTACTTC.